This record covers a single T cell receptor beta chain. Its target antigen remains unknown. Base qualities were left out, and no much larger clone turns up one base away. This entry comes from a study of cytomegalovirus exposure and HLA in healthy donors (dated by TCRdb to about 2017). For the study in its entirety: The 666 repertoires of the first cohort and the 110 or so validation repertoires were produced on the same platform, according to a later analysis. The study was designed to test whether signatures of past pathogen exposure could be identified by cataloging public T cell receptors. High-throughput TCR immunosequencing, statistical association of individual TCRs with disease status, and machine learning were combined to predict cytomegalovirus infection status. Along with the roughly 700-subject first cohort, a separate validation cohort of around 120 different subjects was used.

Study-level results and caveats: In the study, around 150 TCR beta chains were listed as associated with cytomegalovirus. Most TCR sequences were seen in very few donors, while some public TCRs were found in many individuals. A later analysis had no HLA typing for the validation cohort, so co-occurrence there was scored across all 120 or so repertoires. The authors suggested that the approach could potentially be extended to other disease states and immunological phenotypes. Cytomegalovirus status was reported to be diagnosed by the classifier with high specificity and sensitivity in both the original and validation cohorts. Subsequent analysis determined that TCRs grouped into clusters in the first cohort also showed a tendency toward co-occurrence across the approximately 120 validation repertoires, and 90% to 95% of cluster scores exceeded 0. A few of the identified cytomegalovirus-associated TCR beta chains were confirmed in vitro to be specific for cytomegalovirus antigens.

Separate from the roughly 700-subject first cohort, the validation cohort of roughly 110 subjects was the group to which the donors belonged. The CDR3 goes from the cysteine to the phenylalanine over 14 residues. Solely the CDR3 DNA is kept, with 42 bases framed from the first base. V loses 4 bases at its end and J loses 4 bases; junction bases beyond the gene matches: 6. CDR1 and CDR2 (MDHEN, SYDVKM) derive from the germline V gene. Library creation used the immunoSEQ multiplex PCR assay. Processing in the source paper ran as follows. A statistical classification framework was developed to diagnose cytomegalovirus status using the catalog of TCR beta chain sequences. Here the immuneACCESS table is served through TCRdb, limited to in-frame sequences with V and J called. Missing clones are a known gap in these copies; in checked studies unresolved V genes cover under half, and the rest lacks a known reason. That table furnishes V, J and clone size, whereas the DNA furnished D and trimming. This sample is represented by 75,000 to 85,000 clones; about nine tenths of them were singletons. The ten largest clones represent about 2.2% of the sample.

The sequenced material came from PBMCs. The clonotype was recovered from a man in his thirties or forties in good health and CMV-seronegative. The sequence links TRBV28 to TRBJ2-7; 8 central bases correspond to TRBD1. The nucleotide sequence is TGTGCCAGCAGTTCACGGACAGGGTGGTACGAGCAGTACTTC. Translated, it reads CASSSRTGWYEQYF.